The source of this T cell receptor (beta chain) is a study of identical twins. Whole-study results and caveats: Fewer insertions characterized abundant cord blood beta clonotypes, whereas memory repertoires showed none.

This clonotype was seen only a few times. Antigen specificity is unknown. CDR1 and CDR2 (germline): SGHVS, FNYEAQ. Trimming shortened V by 5 bases and J by 0 bases, and 14 bases separated the two germline ends. The CDR3 loop spans 16 amino acids. Template switching introduced a universal primer site, and the cDNA bore unique molecular identifiers. MiXCR was run by TCRdb on the 5' RACE reads, yielding one entry per CDR3 protein. The sample yields hundreds of thousands of distinct CDR3 sequences, around 5.7% seen once. Sequenced input: naive T cells sorted from blood. This rearrangement joins TRBV7-6 to TRBJ1-5; a weak D match, TRBD1 (5 bases). The TCR comes from a man younger than 35 in good health. The CDR3 region has the DNA TGTGCCAGCAGCGGGGGAATCGGTTATAGCAATCAGCCCCAGCATTTT. It codes for CASSGGIGYSNQPQHF.